The next 8 T cell receptor beta chains were all read from a single sample in a study of human CD4 T cells and Enterobacteriaceae. Here immunoSEQ multiplex PCR was the method, and the copy in TCRdb shows in-frame clones only, minus some. This sample carries over 200 clones, more than 35% of them seen once, and the ten largest clones take 19%. Proliferating activated T cells were sorted by FACS as CFSE-low CD25+ ICOS+ after 6-7 days. Irradiated autologous monocytes pulsed with antigen were cultured at a 2:1 ratio with CFSE-labeled memory CD4+ T cells. Sorting took every CD4+ cell except CD45RA+CCR7+CD95- naive cells, reaching over 95% purity. Input material: bacteria-reactive CD4+ T cells grown in culture. Subset: CFSE-low proliferating memory CD4 T cells sorted after in vitro stimulation with a heat-inactivated bacterium or M. tuberculosis lysate. These receptors came from a human donor in good health.

This clone is large (0.1 to 1%) in the sample. The V call is TRBV19, the J call TRBJ2-3, with D possibly being TRBD2 (5 bases). Between the trimmed V and J ends, which lost 6 bases and 6 bases, there was a span of 10 bases. The length of the CDR3 is 12 residues. Germline assignment: CDR1 LNHDA and CDR2 SQIVND (reference sequence). The chain's CDR3 is CASRQSGDTQYF. CDR3 DNA sequence: TGTGCCAGTAGACAGTCGGGGGATACGCAGTATTTT.

This clone was picked up a small number of times. CDR3 sequence reads: CASSIGTTRQETQYF. The CDR3 coding sequence is TGTGCCAGCAGCATCGGGACTACCCGCCAAGAGACCCAGTACTTC. This chain uses TRBV11-2 with TRBJ2-5; 7 positions agree with TRBD2. The V segment lost 5 bases and the J segment 1 base; nucleotides outside the gene matches: 7. This CDR3 has 15 amino acids. The germline V gene encodes CDR1 SGHAT and CDR2 FQNNGV.

This clone was detected only a few times. The genes are TRBV7-9 and TRBJ2-7, with D perhaps being TRBD1 or TRBD2 (5 bases each). CDR1 is SEHNR and CDR2 is FQNEAQ in the germline V gene (reference sequence). CDR3 length equals 15 residues. The V end lost 5 bases, the J end lost 6 bases, and 20 bases lay between the germline ends. This chain's CDR3 is CASSPGGQGAAEQYF. Here the CDR3 DNA reads TGTGCCAGCAGCCCGGGCGGGCAGGGAGCGGCCGAGCAGTACTTC. Combining the CDR3 with reference TRBV7-9 and TRBJ2-7 gives the whole variable domain DTGVSQNPRHKITKRGQNVTFRCDPISEHNRLYWYRQTLGQGPEFLTYFQNEAQLEKSRLLSDRFSAERPKGSFSTLEIQRTEQGDSAMYLCASSPGGQGAAEQYFGPGTRLTVT.

The V call is TRBV9, the J call TRBJ2-7, with 7 bases that match TRBD1. This CDR3 comprises 14 residues. Trimming cost V 0 bases and J 4 bases; bases outside gene matches: 4. The germline CDR1 and CDR2 sequences are SGDLS and YYNGEE. CDR3 nucleotide sequence: TGTGCCAGCAGCGTAGGACAGGGCGGGTACGAGCAGTACTTC. This gives the protein CASSVGQGGYEQYF.

This chain joins TRBV28 and TRBJ2-7, with D hard to call. Germline V gives CDR1 MDHEN, CDR2 SYDVKM. V dropped 6 bases and J dropped 0 bases, with 15 bases sitting between them. The CDR3 has 15 residues. The CDR3 here is CASRSGSLFSYEQYF. The DNA for the CDR3 is TGTGCCAGCAGGTCCGGGTCGTTGTTCTCCTACGAGCAGTACTTC.

The J gene is TRBJ2-1, the V gene TRBV6-5, with 8 nucleotides matching TRBD2. The CDR3 runs to 15 residues. Germline CDR1 and CDR2: MNHEY and SVGAGI. Germline trimming cut 6 bases from V and 2 bases from J; bases unmatched to any gene: 6. The CDR3 spells CASRSEAGAYNEQFF. CDR3 bases: TGTGCCAGCAGGTCCGAAGCGGGGGCCTACAATGAGCAGTTCTTC.

The chain couples TRBV5-6 to TRBJ1-2; no definite D call. The ends were cut back, 0 bases at V and 8 bases at J, with 11 bases in the middle. This CDR3 has 13 residues. Germline CDR1 SGHDT, CDR2 YYEEEE. The CDR3 DNA reads TGTGCCAGCAGCTTGGTTGGCGGAAACGGCTACACCTTC. This codes for CASSLVGGNGYTF.

For the CDR3, the DNA is TGTGCCAGCAGCTCGGGGGGCGGGGGCACAGATACGCAGTATTTT. This codes for CASSSGGGGTDTQYF. The chain has TRBV7-3 and TRBJ2-3, with a weak D call TRBD2 (7 bases). V lost 4 bases to trimming and J lost 1 base, with 12 bases between them. In germline, CDR1 is SGHTA, CDR2 FQGTGA. The CDR3 has 15 residues.